The 14 T cell receptor beta chains given below trace back to one sample, sequenced in a study of T cells in tumors after PD-1 blockade. The method was immunoSEQ multiplex PCR; TCRdb's version includes in-frame clones alone and lacks a portion of them. The data show about 63,000 clones, approximately 79% seen once. The starting material was PBMCs, obtained after anti-PD-1 treatment. All receptors derive from a human donor with basal cell carcinoma.

V and J are TRBV4-1 and TRBJ2-7; D ambiguous. The CDR3 spans 14 residues. Germline V lookup: CDR1 MGHRA, CDR2 YSYEKL. Trimming cost V 2 bases and J 5 bases, with 13 bases left between them. This CDR3 reads CASSQISSVDEQYF. As DNA, the CDR3 is TGCGCCAGCAGCCAAATTTCTTCAGTCGACGAGCAGTACTTC.

V usage is TRBV5-1 and J usage is TRBJ1-1, with 9 bases matching TRBD1. V shed 4 bases, J shed 0 bases, and the junction held 10 bases outside the gene matches. This CDR3 has 17 residues. Germline lookup yields CDR1 SGHRS and CDR2 YFSETQ. This CDR3 reads CASSTTGQGFMNTEAFF. CDR3 nucleotides: TGCGCCAGCAGCACCACGGGACAGGGTTTCATGAACACTGAAGCTTTCTTT.

This clone appeared a single time. J is TRBJ1-2 and V is TRBV5-1; 9 positions agree with TRBD1. The CDR3 spans 13 residues. The ends lost 3 bases at V and 6 bases at J; junction bases unmatched: 3. The germline gives CDR1 SGHRS, CDR2 YFSETQ. The CDR3 protein is CASSWTGENGYTF. In DNA, the CDR3 is TGCGCCAGCAGCTGGACAGGGGAGAATGGCTACACCTTC.

The V and J genes are TRBV7-9 and TRBJ2-2; D uncertain. Germline V gives CDR1 SEHNR, CDR2 FQNEAQ (reference sequence). CDR3 length: 12 residues. V dropped 1 base and J dropped 8 bases, with 5 bases sitting between them. CDR3 nucleotide sequence: TGTGCCAGCAGCTTAGTTTATGGGGAGCTGTTTTTT. It is translated as CASSLVYGELFF.

V usage is TRBV2 and J usage is TRBJ1-1; D not resolved. V lost 8 bases, J lost 2 bases, and 6 bases lay in between. This CDR3 region has 11 residues. Per the germline V gene, CDR1 is SNHLY and CDR2 is FYNNEI. The CDR3, as DNA: TGTGCCAGCGAGGGAAACACTGAAGCTTTCTTT. It specifies CASEGNTEAFF.

The V call is TRBV6-5, the J call TRBJ2-7; possible D gene TRBD2, 7 bases. CDR1 is MNHEY, CDR2 SVGAGI, per germline. CDR3 length: 15 amino acids. V shed 2 bases and J shed 3 bases, with 14 bases lying between them. The chain's CDR3 is CASSYTDRGGYEQYF. The CDR3 nucleotides are TGTGCCAGCAGTTACACGGATAGGGGGGGCTACGAGCAGTACTTC.

This rearrangement joins TRBV3-1 (or the pseudogene TRBV3-2) to TRBJ1-2, with 8 bases identical to TRBD1. The CDR3 covers 15 residues. Losses at the gene ends were 5 bases for V and 8 bases for J; bases not matched to a gene: 13. Per the germline V gene, CDR1 is LGHDT and CDR2 is YNNKEL (reference sequence). CDR3 nucleotide sequence: TGTGCCAGCAGCGGTCGGACAGGGTTGTTCAGCGGCTACACCTTC. As protein: CASSGRTGLFSGYTF.

This chain connects TRBV29-1 to TRBJ2-7, with D tentatively TRBD1 (7 bases). There are 15 residues in the CDR3. Germline V gene data show CDR1 as SQVTM and CDR2 as ANQGSEA. Trimming shortened V by 1 base and J by 0 bases, and 13 bases separated the two germline ends. The CDR3 sequence is CSVEVAGQSSYEQYF. For the CDR3, the DNA is TGCAGCGTTGAAGTGGCGGGACAGAGCTCCTACGAGCAGTACTTC.

The chain uses TRBV6-6 and TRBJ1-4; 8 bases agree with TRBD1. J gave up 6 bases and V 6 bases, and 9 bases lay outside the gene matches. There are 15 residues in the CDR3. Germline CDR1 and CDR2: MNHNY and SVGAGI (reference sequence). The CDR3 sequence: CASRGGQGRYEKLFF. The CDR3, as DNA: TGTGCCAGCAGAGGTGGACAGGGAAGATATGAAAAACTGTTTTTT.

The rearrangement uses TRBV19 and TRBJ1-1; D remains ambiguous. The CDR3 length is 15 residues. Trimming removed 3 bases from V and 4 bases from J, with 15 bases in between. Germline values: CDR1 LNHDA, CDR2 SQIVND (reference sequence). For the CDR3, the DNA is TGTGCCAGTAGTATCCCCGAGTCGTCAGGCACTGAAGCTTTCTTT. Amino acid sequence: CASSIPESSGTEAFF.

This clone was counted once. This rearrangement joins TRBV6-1 to TRBJ2-3, with 7 bases lining up with TRBD1. Germline V lookup: CDR1 MNHNS, CDR2 SASEGT. The CDR3 is 19 amino acids. V was clipped by 0 bases and J by 0 bases; unmatched bases: 12. The CDR3 sequence: CASSEATGQRITSTDTQYF. The DNA of the CDR3 is TGTGCCAGCAGTGAAGCTACGGGACAGCGGATAACTAGCACAGATACGCAGTATTTT.

This sequence joins TRBV10-3 and TRBJ2-3, with 8 bases identical to TRBD2. V shed 3 bases, J shed 4 bases, and the junction held 6 bases outside the gene matches. The CDR3 length is 15 residues. Looked up from germline, CDR1 is ENHRY and CDR2 is SYGVKD. CDR3 sequence: CAISDSGGVADTQYF. For the CDR3, the DNA is TGTGCCATCAGTGACAGCGGGGGAGTCGCAGATACGCAGTATTTT.

This sequence joins TRBV5-6 and TRBJ2-5; possibly TRBD1 or TRBD2 for D (6 bases each). Germline values: CDR1 SGHDT, CDR2 YYEEEE. V was clipped by 1 base and J by 3 bases, with 7 bases between them. This CDR3 contains 13 residues. The CDR3 loop reads CASSLRGEETQYF. CDR3 bases: TGTGCCAGCAGCTTGAGGGGGGAAGAGACCCAGTACTTC.

The chain is built from TRBV25-1 and TRBJ2-7; either TRBD1 or TRBD2 may supply D (5 bases each). The V gene lost 4 bases and the J gene lost 0 bases, with 10 bases spanning the gap. The CDR3 is made up of 14 amino acids. Looked up from germline, CDR1 is MGHDK and CDR2 is SYGVNS. CDR3 bases: TGTGCCAGCAGTGCATCAGGGAGCTCCTACGAGCAGTACTTC. This encodes CASSASGSSYEQYF.